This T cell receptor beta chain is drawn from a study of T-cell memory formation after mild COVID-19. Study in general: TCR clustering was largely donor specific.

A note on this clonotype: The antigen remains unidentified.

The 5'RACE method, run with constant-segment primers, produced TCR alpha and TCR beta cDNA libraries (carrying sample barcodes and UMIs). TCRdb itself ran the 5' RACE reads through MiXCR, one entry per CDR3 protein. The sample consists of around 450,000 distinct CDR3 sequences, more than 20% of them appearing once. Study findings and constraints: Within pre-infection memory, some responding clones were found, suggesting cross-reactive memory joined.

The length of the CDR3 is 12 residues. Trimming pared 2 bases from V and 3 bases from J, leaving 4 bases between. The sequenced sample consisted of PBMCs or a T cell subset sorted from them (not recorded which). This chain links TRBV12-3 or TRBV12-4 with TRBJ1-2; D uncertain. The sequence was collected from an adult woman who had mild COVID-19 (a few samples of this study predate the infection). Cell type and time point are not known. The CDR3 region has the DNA TGTGCCAGCAGTTTAAAGTACTATGGCTACACCTTC. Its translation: CASSLKYYGYTF.